This section outlines one T cell receptor (beta chain) sequence together with its context. Antigen: not known. Donors had nominal health at sampling but likely had unrecorded immune exposures. The sample belongs to a study of cytomegalovirus exposure and HLA in healthy donors. Study as a whole: Earlier results showed some 120 million unique TCR beta sequences derived from about 179 million T cells.

The germline V gene encodes CDR1 SQVTM and CDR2 ANQGSEA. V dropped 6 bases and J dropped 7; count of bases not matched to a gene: 8. The CDR3 has 13 amino acids. The study's findings and limits: Researchers reported that a few CMV-associated chains were confirmed in vitro as CMV antigen-specific. On later analysis, the bulk of CMV-associated TCR beta chains appeared to be HLA-restricted.

PCR was performed using 60 Vbeta and 13 Jbeta primers. TCRdb's table, derived via immunoSEQ multiplex PCR, lists solely in-frame clones and lacks some. The sample includes some 190,000 clones, around 78% of them seen just once. The chain couples TRBV29-1 to TRBJ2-1; 8 positions agree with TRBD2. The sequenced sample was PBMCs. The clonotype originates from a man aged 18 to 29 in good health and CMV-seronegative. CDR3 coding DNA: TGCAGCGTGCAGACTAGCGTGGTTAATGAGCAGTTCTTC. It codes for CSVQTSVVNEQFF.